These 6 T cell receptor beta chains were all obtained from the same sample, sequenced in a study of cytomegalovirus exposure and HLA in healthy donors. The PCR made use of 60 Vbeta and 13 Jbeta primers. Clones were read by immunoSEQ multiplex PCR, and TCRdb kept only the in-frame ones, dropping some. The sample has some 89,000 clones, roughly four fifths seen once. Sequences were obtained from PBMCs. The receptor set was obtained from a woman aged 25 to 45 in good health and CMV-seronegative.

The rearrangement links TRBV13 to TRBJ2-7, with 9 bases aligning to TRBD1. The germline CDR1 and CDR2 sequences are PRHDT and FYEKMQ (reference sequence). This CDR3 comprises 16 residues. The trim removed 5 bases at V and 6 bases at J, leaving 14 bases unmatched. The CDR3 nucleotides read TGTGCCAGCAGCCTCCAACCGGGACAGGGCCCGGGCGAGCAGTACTTC. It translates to CASSLQPGQGPGEQYF.

CDR3 nucleotide sequence: TGCGCCAGCAGCTTGGCGGTCGGGGAGACCCAGTACTTC. It yields the protein CASSLAVGETQYF. The chain combines TRBV5-1 with TRBJ2-5, with D unresolved. This CDR3 is 13 amino acids long. Germline loops: CDR1 SGHRS, CDR2 YFSETQ. V gave up 0 bases and J gave up 5 bases, with 8 bases separating them. Looking up the rest from reference TRBV5-1 and TRBJ2-5 gives the full variable domain: KAGVTQTPRYLIKTRGQQVTLSCSPISGHRSVSWYQQTPGQGLQFLFEYFSETQRNKGNFPGRFSGRQFSNSRSEMNVSTLELGDSALYLCASSLAVGETQYFGPGTRLLVL.

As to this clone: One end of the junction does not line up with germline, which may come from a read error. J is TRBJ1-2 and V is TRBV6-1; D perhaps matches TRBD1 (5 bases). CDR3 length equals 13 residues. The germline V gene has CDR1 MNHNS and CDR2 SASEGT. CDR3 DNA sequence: TGTGCCAGCAGTGAATGGGGCAGCTTATTCCCCTACTTC. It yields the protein CASSEWGSLFPYF.

The chain's CDR3 is CSVEDPPGTKNIQYF. CDR3 DNA sequence: TGCAGCGTTGAAGATCCCCCAGGGACCAAAAACATTCAGTACTTC. The chain combines TRBV29-1 with TRBJ2-4; perhaps TRBD1 as D (5 bases). The CDR3 sequence is 15 residues long. Germline CDR1 reads SQVTM; CDR2 reads ANQGSEA. Trimming took off 0 bases at V and 2 bases at J, with 11 bases between the two ends.

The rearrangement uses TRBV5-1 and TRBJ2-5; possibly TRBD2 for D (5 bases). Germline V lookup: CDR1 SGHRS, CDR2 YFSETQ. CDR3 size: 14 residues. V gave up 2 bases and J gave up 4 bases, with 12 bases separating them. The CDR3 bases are TGCGCCAGCAGCTTAGAAGCGGCAGGAGAGACCCAGTACTTC. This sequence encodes CASSLEAAGETQYF. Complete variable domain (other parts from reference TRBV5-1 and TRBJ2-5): KAGVTQTPRYLIKTRGQQVTLSCSPISGHRSVSWYQQTPGQGLQFLFEYFSETQRNKGNFPGRFSGRQFSNSRSEMNVSTLELGDSALYLCASSLEAAGETQYFGPGTRLLVL.

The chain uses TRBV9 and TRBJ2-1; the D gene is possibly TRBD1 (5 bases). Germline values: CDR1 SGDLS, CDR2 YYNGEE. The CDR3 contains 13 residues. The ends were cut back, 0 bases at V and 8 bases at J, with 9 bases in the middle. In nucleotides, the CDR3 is TGTGCCAGCAGCGTAGGGGGCACGCATGAGCAGTTCTTC. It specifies CASSVGGTHEQFF.